These T cell receptor beta chains were read from a single sample in a study of blood T cell repertoires in COVID-19. Assay used: immunoSEQ multiplex PCR; TCRdb lists only in-frame clones, some missing. The table includes 200,000 to 300,000 clones, around 90% detected once. Sequenced material: peripheral blood. These TCRs come from a middle-aged woman who had recovered from COVID-19. CDR3s include the opening cysteine and the closing phenylalanine or tryptophan. The order of the fields is V gene, clone size, J gene, D gene, CDR3 protein, CDR3 DNA. A D gene is named only where the DNA matches it firmly. Rows may omit the clone size; those that give it use once, few, many or a size class.

>TRBV29-1|NA|TRBJ2-7|NA
CSALDRPGHSGEQYF
TGCAGCGCCTTGGACAGACCGGGGCATTCAGGAGAGCAGTACTTC
>TRBV28|NA|TRBJ1-2|TRBD1
CASTPWADRTTYGYTF
TGTGCCAGCACCCCCTGGGCGGACAGGACAACCTATGGCTACACCTTC
>TRBV6-5|NA|TRBJ2-3|NA
CASRALDTQYF
TGTGCCAGCAGAGCTTTGGATACGCAGTATTTT
>TRBV28|NA|TRBJ2-2|TRBD1
CASSHRGVTGELFF
TGTGCCAGCAGTCACAGGGGGGTCACCGGGGAGCTGTTTTTT
>TRBV20-1|few|TRBJ2-1|TRBD2
CSASVTSGQYNEQFF
TGCAGTGCTAGTGTGACTAGCGGGCAGTACAATGAGCAGTTCTTC
>TRBV6-5|NA|TRBJ2-1|TRBD2
CASTPGTSSYNEQFF
TGTGCCAGCACCCCCGGGACTAGCTCCTACAATGAGCAGTTCTTC
>TRBV5-1|once|TRBJ2-3|NA
CASSRLVSDTQYF
TGCGCCAGCAGCCGACTAGTTTCAGATACGCAGTATTTT
>TRBV10-1|NA|TRBJ2-7|NA
CASSTGRVTYEQYF
TGCGCCAGCAGCACTGGGCGGGTAACCTACGAGCAGTACTTC
>TRBV27|NA|TRBJ2-7|NA
CASRSGHLGSYEQYF
TGTGCCAGCAGGAGTGGACACCTGGGCTCCTACGAGCAGTACTTC
>TRBV9|NA|TRBJ1-3|TRBD1
CASSVAGQGAPGNTIYF
TGTGCCAGCAGCGTAGCCGGACAGGGGGCGCCAGGAAACACCATATATTTT
>TRBV6-5|once|TRBJ2-5|NA
CASSYSRGGKETQYF
TGTGCCAGCAGTTACTCGAGGGGGGGAAAAGAGACCCAGTACTTC
>TRBV5-1|NA|TRBJ2-2|TRBD2
CASSAGLAGTSGELFF
TGCGCCAGCAGCGCCGGACTAGCGGGAACGTCCGGGGAGCTGTTTTTT
>TRBV5-4|NA|TRBJ2-3|TRBD1
CASSLASGTGVDTQYF
TGTGCCAGCAGCTTGGCGTCCGGGACAGGGGTAGATACGCAGTATTTT
>TRBV19|NA|TRBJ1-5|NA
CASSIGPRRVGRDQPQHF
TGTGCCAGTAGTATAGGACCTAGGAGGGTCGGGAGGGATCAGCCCCAGCATTTT
>TRBV28|NA|TRBJ2-1|NA
CASSFVPGRNEQFF
TGTGCCAGCAGTTTTGTCCCGGGTCGCAATGAGCAGTTCTTC
>TRBV18|once|TRBJ2-3|TRBD1
CASSPPGRGRGDTQYF
TGTGCCAGCTCACCACCCGGCAGGGGGAGAGGGGATACGCAGTATTTT
>TRBV21-1|NA|TRBJ2-4|NA
CASSKRDPGTGVGNIQYF
TGTGCCAGCAGCAAAAGGGACCCCGGGACAGGGGTCGGAAACATTCAGTACTTC
>TRBV4-2|few|TRBJ1-5|NA
CASSPQGGPQHF
TGTGCCAGCAGCCCCCAAGGGGGGCCCCAGCATTTT
>TRBV7-9|NA|TRBJ1-4|TRBD1
CASSADRGRQGKLFF
TGTGCCAGCAGCGCCGACAGGGGCAGGCAGGGAAAACTGTTTTTT
>TRBV30|NA|TRBJ1-6|TRBD1
CAWRQGTLYNSPLHF
TGTGCCTGGCGACAGGGGACCCTCTATAATTCACCCCTCCACTTT
>TRBV24-1|NA|TRBJ2-7|TRBD1
CATSLTGVYEQYF
TGTGCCACCAGCCTAACAGGGGTCTACGAGCAGTACTTC
>TRBV9|NA|TRBJ1-4|NA
CASGPPGEKLFF
TGTGCCAGCGGGCCCCCGGGGGAAAAACTGTTTTTT
>TRBV30|NA|TRBJ2-1|TRBD2
CAWNVGGSHEQFF
TGTGCCTGGAATGTAGGCGGGAGCCATGAGCAGTTCTTC
>TRBV11-3|NA|TRBJ1-3|TRBD1
CASSPAGTGVGNTIYF
TGTGCCAGCAGCCCAGCCGGGACAGGGGTCGGAAACACCATATATTTT
>TRBV14|NA|TRBJ2-7|NA
CASSYLGPSYEQYF
TGTGCCAGCAGCTATCTTGGGCCCTCCTACGAGCAGTACTTC
>TRBV6-5|NA|TRBJ2-7|NA
CASRRRTPSYEQYF
TGTGCCAGCAGACGACGGACTCCCTCCTACGAGCAGTACTTC